This TCR beta chain was identified during a study of blood T cell repertoires in COVID-19. Looking at the study overall: The study drew acute and convalescent COVID-19 samples from the United States, Italy and Spain.

The germline CDR1 and CDR2 sequences are MNHEY and SVGAGI. There are 14 residues in the CDR3. With 7 bases clipped from V and 1 base from J, the junction kept 6 bases outside the gene matches. This clone is a singleton in its sample. Some clones are missing from TCRdb's copy, which holds only in-frame ones; the method was immunoSEQ multiplex PCR. The data show around 260,000 clones, with 86% seen just once and 3.5% to 4% held by the top ten. The chain employs TRBV6-5 and TRBJ2-5; 7 bases are a match to TRBD1. The source of this sequence is a young man with active or convalescent COVID-19. What was sequenced was peripheral blood. In DNA, the CDR3 is TGTGCCAGCACCGACGGGACAGTCCAAGAGACCCAGTACTTC. Protein sequence: CASTDGTVQETQYF.